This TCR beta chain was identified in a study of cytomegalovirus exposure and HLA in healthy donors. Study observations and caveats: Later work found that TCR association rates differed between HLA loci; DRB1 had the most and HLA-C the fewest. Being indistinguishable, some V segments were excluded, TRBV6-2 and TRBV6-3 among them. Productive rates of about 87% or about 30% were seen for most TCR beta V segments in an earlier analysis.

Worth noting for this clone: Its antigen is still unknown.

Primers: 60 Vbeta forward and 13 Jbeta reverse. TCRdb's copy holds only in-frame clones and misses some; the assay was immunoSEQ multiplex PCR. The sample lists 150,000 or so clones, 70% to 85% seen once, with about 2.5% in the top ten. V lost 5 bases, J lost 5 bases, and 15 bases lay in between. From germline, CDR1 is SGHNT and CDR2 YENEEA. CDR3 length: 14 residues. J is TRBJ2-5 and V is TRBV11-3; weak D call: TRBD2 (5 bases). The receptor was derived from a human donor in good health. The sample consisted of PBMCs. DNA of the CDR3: TGTGCCAGCAGCCAGGAGGTAGCTTCGGAGACCCAGTACTTC. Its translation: CASSQEVASETQYF.